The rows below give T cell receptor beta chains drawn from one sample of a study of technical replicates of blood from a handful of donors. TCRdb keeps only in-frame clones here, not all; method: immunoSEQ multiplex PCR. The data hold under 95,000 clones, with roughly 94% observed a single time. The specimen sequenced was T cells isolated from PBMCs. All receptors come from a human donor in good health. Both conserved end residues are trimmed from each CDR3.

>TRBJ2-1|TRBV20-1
SAGLLDEQF
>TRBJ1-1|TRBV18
ASSPRQENTEAF
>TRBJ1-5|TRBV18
ASQGQANQPQH
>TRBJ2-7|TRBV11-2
ASSRPPGGYEQY
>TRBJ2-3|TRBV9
ASSVANAGGRTDTQY
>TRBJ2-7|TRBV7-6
ASSLGIGGGSEQY
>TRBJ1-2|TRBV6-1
ASSVHTSGANYGYT
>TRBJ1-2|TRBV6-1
ASLYSNYGYT
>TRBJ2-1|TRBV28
ASSRTSSDDEQF
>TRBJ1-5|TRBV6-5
ASSQDNSNQPQH
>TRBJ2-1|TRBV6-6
ASSYSDSSGEQF
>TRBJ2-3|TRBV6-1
ASSGPGLASDTQY
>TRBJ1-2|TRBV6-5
ASKWASTSNYGYT
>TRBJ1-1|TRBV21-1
ASSKRTTGAMVNTEAF
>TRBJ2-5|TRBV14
ASSPEDWFQETQY
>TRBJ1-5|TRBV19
ASSIINRQPQH
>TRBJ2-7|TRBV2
ASTPYPYEQY
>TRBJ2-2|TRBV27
ASGQYTGELF
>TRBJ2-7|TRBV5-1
ASSQLAGVPYEQY
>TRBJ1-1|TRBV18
ASSPTGGAEAF
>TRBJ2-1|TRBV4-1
ASSQESTGRNEQF
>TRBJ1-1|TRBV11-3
ASSLSPRGTNTEAF
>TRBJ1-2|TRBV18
ASSQTGGGYT
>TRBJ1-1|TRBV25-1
ASSAPGMAEAF
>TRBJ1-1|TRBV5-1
ASSSDRGTEAF
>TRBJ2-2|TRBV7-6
ASSLVGGGELF
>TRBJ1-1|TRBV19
ASSMTGEDTEAF
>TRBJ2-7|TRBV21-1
ASSNKGTAYEQY
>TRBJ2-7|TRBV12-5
ASGSGQTAYEQY
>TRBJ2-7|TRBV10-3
AISEIPRDRSAYEQY
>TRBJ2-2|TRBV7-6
ASSLVKRGAGELF